The 19 T cell receptor beta chains given below trace back to one sample, sequenced in a study of liver allograft versus peripheral blood T cells. In the study overall: Repertoires of T cell receptors in transplanted livers were compared with recipients' peripheral blood repertoires.

A single record per CDR3 protein comes from TCRdb applying MiXCR to the reads. This sample yields roughly 7,500 distinct CDR3 sequences, of which less than 20% are seen a single time; 4% to 5.5% belongs to the top ten. The receptors shown here come from a human patient who had a liver transplant. Some T cells may be the graft donor's.

Ten or more counts support this clonotype. The rearrangement uses TRBV24-1 and TRBJ2-7; no clear D gene. Trimming shortened V by 0 bases and J by 3 bases, and 20 bases separated the two germline ends. The germline gives CDR1 KGHDR, CDR2 SFDVKD. This CDR3 has 18 residues. CDR3 residues: CATSDLTLPFPQIYEQYF. For the CDR3, the DNA is TGTGCCACCAGTGATTTGACGCTTCCCTTTCCCCAGATCTACGAGCAGTACTTC.

This clonotype was found a few times. The chain combines TRBV12-3 or TRBV12-4 with TRBJ1-2, with D unresolved. V shed 9 bases and J shed 7 bases, with 15 bases lying between them. The CDR3 has 12 amino acids. CDR3 DNA sequence: TGTGCCAGTGCATCGGGTGCATCTGGCTACACCTTC. Translation: CASASGASGYTF.

Note on this clonotype: A read error is possible here, since a much larger clone lies one base away. The V gene is TRBV6-5, the J gene TRBJ1-1, with a weak D call TRBD1 (6 bases). V shed 0 bases and J shed 10 bases, with 15 bases lying between them. Germline lookup yields CDR1 MNHEY and CDR2 SVGAGI. This CDR3 has 14 residues. The CDR3 spells CASSYSRGISGAFF. CDR3 in DNA: TGTGCCAGCAGTTACTCGAGGGGGATCTCTGGAGCTTTCTTT.

The chain carries TRBV20-1 and TRBJ2-5, with D tentatively TRBD1 (6 bases). Germline V gene lookup returns CDR1 DFQATT and CDR2 SNEGSKA (reference sequence). Trimming cost V 3 bases and J 5 bases, with 16 bases left between them. The CDR3 sequence is 14 residues long. This chain's CDR3 is CSARITGTWETQYF. The CDR3 coding sequence is TGCAGTGCTAGGATCACGGGGACATGGGAGACCCAGTACTTC.

This clonotype appeared once. This chain uses TRBV20-1 with TRBJ2-1; TRBD2 aligns across 12 bases. V shed 1 base, J shed 7 bases, and the junction held 2 bases outside the gene matches. CDR1 and CDR2 from the germline V gene are DFQATT and SNEGSKA (reference sequence). This CDR3 comprises 14 residues. CDR3 sequence: CSARASGRVNEQFF. The CDR3 DNA sequence: TGCAGTGCTAGAGCTAGCGGGAGGGTGAATGAGCAGTTCTTC.

This clonotype has just a few counts. The junction and the germline gene differ at one end; a read error may be behind it. V usage is TRBV20-1 and J usage is TRBJ2-2; 10 nucleotides align to TRBD2. The CDR3 covers 15 residues. Germline V CDR1 and CDR2: DFQATT, SNEGSKA (reference sequence). Here the CDR3 DNA reads TGCAGTGCTAGAGATCTGGGACTAGCGTCCGGGAAGCTGTTTTTT. The encoded protein is CSARDLGLASGKLFF.

The J gene is TRBJ2-1, the V gene TRBV20-1; 8 bases line up with TRBD1. The CDR3 is 15 amino acids. V was pared by 4 bases and J by 2 bases, with 7 bases of the junction left unmatched. Germline lookup yields CDR1 DFQATT and CDR2 SNEGSKA (reference sequence). DNA for the CDR3: TGCAGTGCTATTTCCGGGACAGGAACCTACAATGAGCAGTTCTTC. The encoded protein is CSAISGTGTYNEQFF.

Judged by abundance, this clonotype is medium-sized. The rearrangement uses TRBV18 and TRBJ2-3, with a possible D match to TRBD1 (6 bases). CDR3 size: 15 residues. Trimming left V 0 bases short and J 2 bases short, with 9 bases between. The V gene's germline CDR1 is KGHSH and CDR2 LQKENI. The chain's CDR3 is CASSPPGQFTDTQYF. CDR3 bases: TGTGCCAGCTCACCACCTGGACAGTTCACAGATACGCAGTATTTT.

J is TRBJ1-4 and V is TRBV15; TRBD1 agrees at 7 bases. Losses at the gene ends were 5 bases for V and 4 bases for J; bases not matched to a gene: 7. CDR3 length: 15 amino acids. The germline V gene has CDR1 LNHNV and CDR2 YYDKDF (reference sequence). As DNA, the CDR3 is TGTGCCACCAGCCCCCGGGACAGAATTAATGAAAAACTGTTTTTT. Translation: CATSPRDRINEKLFF.

This clonotype was seen many times. The chain uses TRBV28 and TRBJ1-3; D unresolved. The CDR3 extends over 14 amino acids. V was clipped by 4 bases and J by 0 bases, with 7 bases between them. Looked up from germline, CDR1 is MDHEN and CDR2 is SYDVKM. This CDR3 reads CASSYGNSGNTIYF. CDR3 DNA sequence: TGTGCCAGCAGTTATGGGAACTCTGGAAACACCATATATTTT.

This clonotype was observed a single time. An end of the junction differs from the germline gene, which may be a read error. This chain joins TRBV5-5 and TRBJ2-1; D not resolved. Germline V gene lookup returns CDR1 SGHKS and CDR2 YYEKEE (reference sequence). CDR3 size: 20 residues. DNA for the CDR3: TGTGCCAGCAGCTCCCCCCGGTTTCGAGCAGACTCACCTTTCTACGATGAGCAGTTCTTC. This sequence encodes CASSSPRFRADSPFYDEQFF.

This clonotype is medium-sized. The chain combines TRBV6-2 or TRBV6-3 with TRBJ1-1, with TRBD1 as a possible D gene (6 bases). The length of the CDR3 is 13 residues. Trimming shortened V by 6 bases and J by 5 bases, and 13 bases separated the two germline ends. Germline assignment: CDR1 MNHEY and CDR2 SVGEGT. This CDR3 is CASSHPGVTEAFF. In DNA, the CDR3 is TGTGCCAGCAGCCATCCAGGGGTAACTGAAGCTTTCTTT.

This clonotype was seen at least ten times. The CDR3 is CASSLGPGDWGNQPQHF. The DNA of the CDR3 is TGTGCCAGCAGCTTAGGGCCGGGTGACTGGGGCAATCAGCCCCAGCATTTT. This sequence joins TRBV6-1 and TRBJ1-5; D unresolved. Trimming left V 6 bases short and J 2 bases short, with 20 bases between. Per the germline V gene, CDR1 is MNHNS and CDR2 is SASEGT. This CDR3 spans 17 amino acids.

Judged by abundance, this clonotype is medium-sized (0.01 to 0.1%). This rearrangement joins TRBV10-3 to TRBJ1-4, with TRBD1 matching over 9 bases. V trimming: 4 bases; J trimming: 0 bases; junction bases outside the gene matches: 6. The CDR3 loop spans 17 amino acids. CDR1 is ENHRY, CDR2 SYGVKD, per germline. The CDR3 region is CAISAETGGATNEKLFF. The CDR3 coding sequence is TGTGCCATCAGTGCTGAGACAGGGGGAGCAACTAATGAAAAACTGTTTTTT.

The chain joins TRBV6-1 to TRBJ2-2; TRBD1 aligns across 8 bases. With V trimmed by 10 bases and J by 5 bases, 12 bases remained unmatched. The CDR3 runs to 15 residues. CDR1 and CDR2 (germline): MNHNS, SASEGT. The CDR3 DNA follows: TGTGCCATTTCAATCCAACAGGGGGATACCGGGGAGCTGTTTTTT. It translates to CAISIQQGDTGELFF.

By proportion, this clonotype is medium-sized. J is TRBJ2-1 and V is TRBV16; TRBD1 agrees at 7 bases. CDR1 and CDR2 (germline): KGHSY, FQNENV. Losses at the gene ends were 7 bases for V and 5 bases for J; bases not matched to a gene: 5. This CDR3 spans 13 amino acids. CDR3 region: CASTQDRNNEQFF. The CDR3 nucleotides read TGTGCCAGCACCCAGGACAGGAACAATGAGCAGTTCTTC. The full variable domain, with the rest looked up from reference TRBV16 and TRBJ2-1, is GEEVAQTPKHLVRGEGQKAKLYCAPIKGHSYVFWYQQVLKNEFKFLISFQNENVFDETGMPKERFSAKCLPNSPCSLEIQATKLEDSAVYFCASTQDRNNEQFFGPGTRLTVL.

In this sample, this clonotype turned up a few times. V gene TRBV20-1 combines with J gene TRBJ1-1, with D possibly being TRBD1 (6 bases). Trimming shortened V by 6 bases and J by 0 bases, and 17 bases separated the two germline ends. CDR3 length: 15 amino acids. Germline loops: CDR1 DFQATT, CDR2 SNEGSKA (reference sequence). CDR3 DNA: TGCAGTGCAGCTATCCCAGGACAGTTGAACACTGAAGCTTTCTTT. It yields the protein CSAAIPGQLNTEAFF.

This clonotype is medium-sized. V and J are TRBV19 and TRBJ1-1; 7 bases line up with TRBD1. Per germline, CDR1 LNHDA and CDR2 SQIVND (reference sequence). J lost 4 bases, V lost 7 bases, and 12 bases had no gene match. The CDR3 has 15 amino acids. CDR3 sequence reads: CASTPPRQGSTEAFF. As DNA, the CDR3 is TGTGCCAGTACCCCCCCCCGACAGGGTTCCACTGAAGCTTTCTTT.

This clonotype is classed as medium-sized (0.01 to 0.1%). CDR3 amino acids: CSVSGEYSNQPQHF. The CDR3 DNA follows: TGCAGCGTTTCAGGGGAATATAGCAATCAGCCCCAGCATTTT. The rearrangement uses TRBV29-1 and TRBJ1-5; possibly TRBD1 for D (6 bases). Germline V gene lookup returns CDR1 SQVTM and CDR2 ANQGSEA. The CDR3 runs 14 residues. Trimming removed 5 bases from V and 0 bases from J, with 11 bases in between.